This TCR beta chain is from a study of T cells after posttransplantation cyclophosphamide. Treatment was busulfan-fludarabine conditioning, a marrow graft, and cyclophosphamide on days +3 and +4. This clone has just one count. The repertoire was sequenced with immunoSEQ multiplex PCR; TCRdb's copy has only in-frame clones and lacks some. The profile shows about 19,000 clones, less than 80% of them singletons. J gave up 7 bases and V 4 bases, and 4 bases lay outside the gene matches. There are 15 residues in the CDR3. Germline loops: CDR1 MGHRA, CDR2 YSYEKL. The clonotype was recovered from a young adult male patient who received an allogeneic stem cell transplant from a related donor, was CMV-positive, and had acute GVHD only. Some T cells may originate from the graft donor. The sequences come from PBMCs, collected after an allogeneic stem cell transplant with post-transplant cyclophosphamide. The chain joins TRBV4-1 to TRBJ2-3; 14 positions match TRBD2. Here the CDR3 reads CASSPRTSGGHTQYF. CDR3 in DNA: TGCGCCAGCAGCCCGAGGACTAGCGGGGGGCATACGCAGTATTTT.